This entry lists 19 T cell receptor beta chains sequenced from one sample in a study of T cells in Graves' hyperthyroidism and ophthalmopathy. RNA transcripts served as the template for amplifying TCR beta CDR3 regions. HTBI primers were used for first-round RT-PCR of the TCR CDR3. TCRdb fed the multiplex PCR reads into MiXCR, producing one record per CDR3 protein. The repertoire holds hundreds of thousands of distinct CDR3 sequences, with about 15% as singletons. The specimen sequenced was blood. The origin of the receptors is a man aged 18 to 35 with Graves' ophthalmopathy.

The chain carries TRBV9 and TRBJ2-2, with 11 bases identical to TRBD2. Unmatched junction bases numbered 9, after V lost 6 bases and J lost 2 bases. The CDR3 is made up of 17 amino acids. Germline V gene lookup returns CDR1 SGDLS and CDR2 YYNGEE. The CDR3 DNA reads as TGTGCCAGCAAGGGACCGGGACTAGCGGCTAACACCGGGGAGCTGTTTTTT. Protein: CASKGPGLAANTGELFF.

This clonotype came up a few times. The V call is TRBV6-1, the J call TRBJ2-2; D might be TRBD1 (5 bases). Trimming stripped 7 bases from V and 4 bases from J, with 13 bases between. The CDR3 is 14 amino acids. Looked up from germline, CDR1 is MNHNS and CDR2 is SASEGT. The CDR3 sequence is CASKKGASTGELFF. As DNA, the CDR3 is TGTGCCAGCAAAAAAGGGGCATCCACCGGGGAGCTGTTTTTT.

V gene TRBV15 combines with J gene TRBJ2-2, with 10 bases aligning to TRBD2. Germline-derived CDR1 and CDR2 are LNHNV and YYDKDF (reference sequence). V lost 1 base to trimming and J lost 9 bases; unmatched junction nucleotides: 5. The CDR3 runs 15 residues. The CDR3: CATSRVQAGGRELFF. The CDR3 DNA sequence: TGTGCCACCAGCAGAGTTCAAGCGGGAGGGCGGGAGCTGTTTTTT.

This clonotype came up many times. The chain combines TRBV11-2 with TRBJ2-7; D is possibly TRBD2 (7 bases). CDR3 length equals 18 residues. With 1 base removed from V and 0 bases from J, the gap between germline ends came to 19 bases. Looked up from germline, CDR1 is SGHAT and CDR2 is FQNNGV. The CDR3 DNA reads TGTGCCAGCAGCTTAGGGGGGGGTAGGACAGATTCCTCCTACGAGCAGTACTTC. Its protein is CASSLGGGRTDSSYEQYF.

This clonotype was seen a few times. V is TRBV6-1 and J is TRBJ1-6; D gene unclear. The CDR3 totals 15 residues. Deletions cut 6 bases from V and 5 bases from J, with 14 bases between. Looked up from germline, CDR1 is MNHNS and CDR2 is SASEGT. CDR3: CASRPSRGNNSPLHF. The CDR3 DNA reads TGTGCCAGCAGACCTAGTCGGGGTAATAATTCACCCCTCCACTTT.

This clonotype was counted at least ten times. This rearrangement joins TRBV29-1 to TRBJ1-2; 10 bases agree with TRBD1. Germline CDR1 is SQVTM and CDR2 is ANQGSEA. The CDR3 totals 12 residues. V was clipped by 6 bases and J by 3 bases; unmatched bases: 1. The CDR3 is CSVGTGDYGYTF. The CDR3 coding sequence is TGCAGCGTAGGGACAGGGGACTATGGCTACACCTTC.

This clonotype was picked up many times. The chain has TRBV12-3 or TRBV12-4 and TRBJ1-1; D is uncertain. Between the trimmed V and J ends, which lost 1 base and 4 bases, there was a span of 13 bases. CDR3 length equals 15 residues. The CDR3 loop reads CASSLVDSGRTEAFF. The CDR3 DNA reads TGTGCCAGCAGTTTAGTAGACTCAGGCCGCACTGAAGCTTTCTTT.

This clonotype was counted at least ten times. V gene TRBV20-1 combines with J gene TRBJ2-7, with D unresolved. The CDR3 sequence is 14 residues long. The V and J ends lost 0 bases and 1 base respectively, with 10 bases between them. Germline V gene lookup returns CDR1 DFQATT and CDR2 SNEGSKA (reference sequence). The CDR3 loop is CSARDLLGSYEQYF. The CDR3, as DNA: TGCAGTGCTAGAGATCTTTTAGGGTCCTACGAGCAGTACTTC.

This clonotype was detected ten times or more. The CDR3, as DNA: TGTGCCAGCAGCCGGAGCGGGAGAAGCTCCTACGAGCAGTACTTC. Its translation: CASSRSGRSSYEQYF. This chain connects TRBV7-3 to TRBJ2-7; 8 bases fit TRBD2. The CDR3 runs to 15 residues. The trim removed 5 bases at V and 0 bases at J, leaving 6 bases unmatched. Germline V lookup: CDR1 SGHTA, CDR2 FQGTGA.

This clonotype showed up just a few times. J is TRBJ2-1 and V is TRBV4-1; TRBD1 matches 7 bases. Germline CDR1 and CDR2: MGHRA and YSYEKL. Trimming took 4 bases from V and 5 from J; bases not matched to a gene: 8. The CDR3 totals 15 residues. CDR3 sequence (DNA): TGCGCCAGCAGCCTTCGGGGACAGTGGAACAATGAGCAGTTCTTC. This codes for CASSLRGQWNNEQFF.

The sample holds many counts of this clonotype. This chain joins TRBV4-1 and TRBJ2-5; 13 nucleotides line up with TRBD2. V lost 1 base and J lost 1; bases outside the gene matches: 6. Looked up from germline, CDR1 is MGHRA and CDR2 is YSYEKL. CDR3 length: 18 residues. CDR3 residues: CASSQATGTSGTQETQYF. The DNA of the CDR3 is TGCGCCAGCAGCCAAGCAACCGGGACTAGCGGGACCCAAGAGACCCAGTACTTC.

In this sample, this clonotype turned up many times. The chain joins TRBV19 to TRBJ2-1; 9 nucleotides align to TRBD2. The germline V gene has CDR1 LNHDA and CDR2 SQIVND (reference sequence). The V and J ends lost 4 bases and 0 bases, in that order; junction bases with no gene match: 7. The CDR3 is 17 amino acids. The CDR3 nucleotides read TGTGCCAGTAGTAATGCGCGCGGGGGGGCCTCCTACAATGAGCAGTTCTTC. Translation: CASSNARGGASYNEQFF.

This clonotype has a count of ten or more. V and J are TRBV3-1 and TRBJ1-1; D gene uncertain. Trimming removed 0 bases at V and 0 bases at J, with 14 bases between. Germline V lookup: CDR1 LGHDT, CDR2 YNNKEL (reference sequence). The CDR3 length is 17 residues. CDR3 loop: CASSQDPAGSMNTEAFF. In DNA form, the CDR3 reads TGTGCCAGCAGCCAAGATCCTGCTGGATCTATGAACACTGAAGCTTTCTTT.

The CDR3 is CASSPGLFSYEQYF. The CDR3 bases are TGTGCCAGCAGCCCCGGACTGTTCTCCTACGAGCAGTACTTC. V and J are TRBV5-4 and TRBJ2-7, with a tentative D call TRBD2 (5 bases). Trimming removed 4 bases from V and 0 bases from J, with 11 bases in between. The CDR3 runs 14 residues. Germline CDR1 SGHNT, CDR2 YYREEE (reference sequence).

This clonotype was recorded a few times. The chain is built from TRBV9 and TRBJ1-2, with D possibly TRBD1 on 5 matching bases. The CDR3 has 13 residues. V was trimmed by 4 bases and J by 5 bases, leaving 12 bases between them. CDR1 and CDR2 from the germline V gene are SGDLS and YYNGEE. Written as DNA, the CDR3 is TGTGCCAGCAGCCCCGACAGTCAGTATGGCTACACCTTC. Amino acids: CASSPDSQYGYTF.

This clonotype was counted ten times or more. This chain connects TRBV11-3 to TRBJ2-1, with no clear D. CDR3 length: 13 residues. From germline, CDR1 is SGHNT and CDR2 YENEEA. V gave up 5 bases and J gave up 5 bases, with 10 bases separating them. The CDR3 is CASSPFSHNEQFF. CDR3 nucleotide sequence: TGTGCCAGCAGCCCATTTAGCCACAATGAGCAGTTCTTC.

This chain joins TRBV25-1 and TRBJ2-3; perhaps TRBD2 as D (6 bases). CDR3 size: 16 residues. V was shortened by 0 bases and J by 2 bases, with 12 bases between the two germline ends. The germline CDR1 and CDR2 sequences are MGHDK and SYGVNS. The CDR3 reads CASSEYTAGLTDTQYF. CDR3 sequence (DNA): TGTGCCAGCAGTGAATATACGGCGGGACTCACAGATACGCAGTATTTT.

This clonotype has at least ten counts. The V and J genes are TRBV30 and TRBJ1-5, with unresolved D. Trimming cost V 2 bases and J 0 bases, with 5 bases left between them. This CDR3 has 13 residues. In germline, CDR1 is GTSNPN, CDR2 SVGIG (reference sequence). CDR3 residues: CAWSKDSNQPQHF. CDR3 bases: TGTGCCTGGAGTAAGGATAGCAATCAGCCCCAGCATTTT.

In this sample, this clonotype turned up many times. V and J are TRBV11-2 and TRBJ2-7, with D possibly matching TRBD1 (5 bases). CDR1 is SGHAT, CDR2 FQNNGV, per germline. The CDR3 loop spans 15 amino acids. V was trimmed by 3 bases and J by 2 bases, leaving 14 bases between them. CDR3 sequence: CASSFGETAAYEQYF. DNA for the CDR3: TGTGCCAGCAGCTTTGGTGAGACAGCAGCCTACGAGCAGTACTTC. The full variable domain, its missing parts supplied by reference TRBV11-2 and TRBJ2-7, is EAGVAQSPRYKIIEKRQSVAFWCNPISGHATLYWYQQILGQGPKLLIQFQNNGVVDDSQLPKDRFSAERLKGVDSTLKIQPAKLEDSAVYLCASSFGETAAYEQYFGPGTRLTVT.